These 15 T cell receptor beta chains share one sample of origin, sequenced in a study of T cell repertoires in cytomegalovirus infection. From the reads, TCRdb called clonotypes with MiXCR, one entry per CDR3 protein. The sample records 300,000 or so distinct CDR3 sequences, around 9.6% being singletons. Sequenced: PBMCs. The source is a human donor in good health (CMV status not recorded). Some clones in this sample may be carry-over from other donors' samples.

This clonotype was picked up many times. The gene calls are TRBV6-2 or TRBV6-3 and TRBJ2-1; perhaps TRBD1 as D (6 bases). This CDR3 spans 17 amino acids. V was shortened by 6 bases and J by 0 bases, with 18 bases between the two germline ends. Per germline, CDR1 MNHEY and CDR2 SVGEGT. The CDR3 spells CASSSLPTGYSYNEQFF. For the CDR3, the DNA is TGTGCCAGCAGCTCACTACCAACAGGGTACTCCTACAATGAGCAGTTCTTC.

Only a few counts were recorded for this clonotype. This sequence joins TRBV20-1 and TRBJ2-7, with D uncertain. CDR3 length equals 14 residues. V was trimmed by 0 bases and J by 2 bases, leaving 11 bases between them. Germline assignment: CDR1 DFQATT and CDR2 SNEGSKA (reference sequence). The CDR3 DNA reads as TGCAGTGCTAGAGACAACAGTTGGGCCTACGAGCAGTACGTC. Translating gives CSARDNSWAYEQYV.

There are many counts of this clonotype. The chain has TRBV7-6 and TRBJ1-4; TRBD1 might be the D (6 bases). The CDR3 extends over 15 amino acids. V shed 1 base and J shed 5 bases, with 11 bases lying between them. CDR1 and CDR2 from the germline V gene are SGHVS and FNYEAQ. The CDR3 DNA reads TGTGCCAGCAGCTTAGTGTCGACAGGAAATGAAAAACTGTTTTTT. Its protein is CASSLVSTGNEKLFF. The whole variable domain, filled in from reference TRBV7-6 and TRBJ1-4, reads GAGVSQSPRYKVTKRGQDVALRCDPISGHVSLYWYRQALGQGPEFLTYFNYEAQQDKSGLPNDRFSAERPEGSISTLTIQRTEQRDSAMYRCASSLVSTGNEKLFFGSGTQLSVL.

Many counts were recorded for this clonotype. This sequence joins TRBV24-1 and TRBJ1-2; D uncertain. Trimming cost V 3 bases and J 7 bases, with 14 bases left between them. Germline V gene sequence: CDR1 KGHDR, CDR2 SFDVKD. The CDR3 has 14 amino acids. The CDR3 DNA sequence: TGTGCCACCAGTGATCCAGACGGACCCTTTGGCTACACCTTC. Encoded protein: CATSDPDGPFGYTF.

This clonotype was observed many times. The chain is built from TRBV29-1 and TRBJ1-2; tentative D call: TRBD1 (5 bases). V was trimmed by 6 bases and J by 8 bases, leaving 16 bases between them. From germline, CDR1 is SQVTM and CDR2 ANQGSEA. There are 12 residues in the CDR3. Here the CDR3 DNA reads TGCAGCGTAGCCCGGGACTCTGTCGGCTACACCTTC. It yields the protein CSVARDSVGYTF.

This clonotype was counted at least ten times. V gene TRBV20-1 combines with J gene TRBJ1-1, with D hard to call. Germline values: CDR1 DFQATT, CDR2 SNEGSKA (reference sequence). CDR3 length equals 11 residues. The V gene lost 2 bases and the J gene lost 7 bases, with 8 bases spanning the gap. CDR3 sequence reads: CSARRESEAFF. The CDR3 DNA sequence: TGCAGTGCTAGAAGGGAGAGTGAAGCTTTCTTT.

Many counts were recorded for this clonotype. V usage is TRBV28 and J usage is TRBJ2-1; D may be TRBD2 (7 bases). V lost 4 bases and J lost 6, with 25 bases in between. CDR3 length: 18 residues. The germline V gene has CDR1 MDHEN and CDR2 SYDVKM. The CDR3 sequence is CASSSPRGGANKFNEQFF. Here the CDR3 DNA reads TGTGCCAGCAGTTCCCCAAGGGGGGGGGCTAACAAATTCAATGAGCAGTTCTTC.

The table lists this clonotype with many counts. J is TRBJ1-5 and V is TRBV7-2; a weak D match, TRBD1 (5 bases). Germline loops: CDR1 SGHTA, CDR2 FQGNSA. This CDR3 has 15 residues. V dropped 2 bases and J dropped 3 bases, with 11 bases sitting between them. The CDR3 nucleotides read TGTGCCAGCAGCTTACAATCAGGGTACAATCAGCCCCAGCATTTT. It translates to CASSLQSGYNQPQHF.

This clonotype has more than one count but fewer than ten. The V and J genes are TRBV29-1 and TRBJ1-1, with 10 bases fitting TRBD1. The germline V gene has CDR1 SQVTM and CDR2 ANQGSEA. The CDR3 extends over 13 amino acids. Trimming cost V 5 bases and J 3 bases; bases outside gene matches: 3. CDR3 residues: CSVTGTGDTEAFF. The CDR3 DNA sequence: TGCAGCGTTACCGGGACAGGGGACACTGAAGCTTTCTTT.

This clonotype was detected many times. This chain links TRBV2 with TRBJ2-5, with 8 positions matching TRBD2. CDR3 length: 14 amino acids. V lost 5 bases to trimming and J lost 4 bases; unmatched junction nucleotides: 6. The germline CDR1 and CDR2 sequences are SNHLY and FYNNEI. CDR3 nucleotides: TGTGCCAGCAGTTCGACGGGAGGGATAGAGACCCAGTACTTC. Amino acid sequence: CASSSTGGIETQYF.

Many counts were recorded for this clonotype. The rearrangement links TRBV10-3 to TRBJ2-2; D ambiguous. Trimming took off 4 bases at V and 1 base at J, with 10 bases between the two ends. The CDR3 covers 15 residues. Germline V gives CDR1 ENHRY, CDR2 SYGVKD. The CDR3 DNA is TGTGCCATCAGTGTAGAACGCGTGAACACCGGGGAGCTGTTTTTT. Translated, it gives CAISVERVNTGELFF.

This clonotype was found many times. The CDR3 region is CASSPTGHEQYV. As DNA, the CDR3 is TGTGCCAGCAGCCCTACAGGGCACGAGCAGTACGTC. The chain recombines TRBV7-9 with TRBJ2-7, with D possibly TRBD1 on 6 matching bases. The germline CDR1 and CDR2 sequences are SEHNR and FQNEAQ (reference sequence). The CDR3 runs to 12 residues. Trimming took 5 bases from V and 5 from J, leaving 10 bases between them.

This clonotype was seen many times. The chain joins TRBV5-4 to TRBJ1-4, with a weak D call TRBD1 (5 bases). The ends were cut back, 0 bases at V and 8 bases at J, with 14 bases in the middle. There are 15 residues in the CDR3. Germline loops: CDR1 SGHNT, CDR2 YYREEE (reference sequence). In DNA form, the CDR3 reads TGTGCCAGCAGCTTGGCCGGGCGACAGAGCGAAAAACTGTTTTTT. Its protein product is CASSLAGRQSEKLFF.

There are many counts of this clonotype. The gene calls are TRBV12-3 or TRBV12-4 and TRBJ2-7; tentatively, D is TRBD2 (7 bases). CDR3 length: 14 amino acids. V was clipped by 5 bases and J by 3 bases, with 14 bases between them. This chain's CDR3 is CASSQGGGDYEQYF. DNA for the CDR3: TGTGCCAGCAGTCAGGGAGGGGGAGACTACGAGCAGTACTTC.

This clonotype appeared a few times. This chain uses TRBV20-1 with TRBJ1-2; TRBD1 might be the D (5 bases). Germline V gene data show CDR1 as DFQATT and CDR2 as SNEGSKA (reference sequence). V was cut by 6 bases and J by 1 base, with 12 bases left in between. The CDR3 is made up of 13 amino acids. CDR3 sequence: CSALGGINYGYTF. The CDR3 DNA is TGCAGTGCCCTCGGGGGAATTAACTATGGCTACACCTTC.